A single T cell receptor (beta chain) is shown here with its context. The CDR3 extends over 14 amino acids. Germline assignment: CDR1 SEHNR and CDR2 FQNEAQ (reference sequence). Unmatched junction bases numbered 4, after V lost 7 bases and J lost 1 base. Seattle cases were enrolled at active infection and followed longitudinally. Source study methods: Amplification with reference gene primers provided the estimates of nucleated cell counts. Sequencing used immunoSEQ multiplex PCR; TCRdb keeps in-frame clones, though not all of them. Clone size and V and J calls were adopted from that table, with D and trimming inferred from the DNA. This repertoire shows about 150,000 clones, about 83% found once; its top ten account for around an eighth. These data belong to a study of blood T cell repertoires in COVID-19. Background on the study: Samples taken during acute and convalescent COVID-19 were collected in the United States, Italy and Spain. T cells, B-cell-depleted T cells, or PBMCs provided the cDNA or gDNA that served as material.

This TCR was recovered from a woman in her fifties or sixties with COVID-19, enrolled during active disease. Sample: peripheral blood. This chain joins TRBV7-9 and TRBJ2-5; TRBD2 matches at 9 bases. CDR3 protein: CASIQTSGQETQYF. The CDR3 nucleotides are TGTGCCAGCATCCAGACTAGCGGCCAAGAGACCCAGTACTTC.